The clone carrying this T cell receptor (beta chain) was counted a single time. Its antigen is currently unknown. These data originate in a study of T cell responses to AZD1222 COVID-19 vaccine. General observations from the study: Spike-specific TCR breadth rose after two AZD1222 doses, and depth rose as well. Clonal diversity was possibly underestimated, and white British individuals and females predominated among donors.

The CDR3 has 15 amino acids. Germline lookup yields CDR1 LNHNV and CDR2 YYDKDF (reference sequence). With 0 bases removed from V and 0 bases from J, the gap between germline ends came to 6 bases. Sequencing used immunoSEQ multiplex PCR; TCRdb keeps in-frame clones, though not all of them. Among 100,000 or so clones listed, 80% to 90% were seen once. The sample in question was peripheral blood, obtained on day 0 of AZD1222 vaccination. This TCR was recovered from an adult in good health. The chain carries TRBV15 and TRBJ1-3; TRBD1 might be the D (6 bases). For the CDR3, the DNA is TGTGCCACCAGCAGAGACAGGGGCTCTGGAAACACCATATATTTT. Its protein product is CATSRDRGSGNTIYF.